This TCR beta chain was obtained from a study of cytomegalovirus exposure and HLA in healthy donors. CDR3 length: 17 amino acids. Looked up from germline, CDR1 is MGHRA and CDR2 is YSYEKL. V was trimmed by 1 base and J by 0 bases, leaving 15 bases between them. As to this clone: The antigen remains unidentified.

The donors were healthy bone marrow donors. Overall study findings and caveats: Indistinguishability led to the exclusion of some V segments, TRBV6-2 and TRBV6-3 included. Later analysis associated a missense DCLRE1C variant with TCR beta V- and J-gene trimming.

A multiplex PCR was run with 60 Vbeta primers and 13 Jbeta primers. The method was immunoSEQ multiplex PCR; TCRdb's version includes in-frame clones alone and lacks a portion of them. The sample consists of around 130,000 clones, around 80% of them appearing once. The rearrangement uses TRBV4-1 and TRBJ1-2, with D maybe TRBD1 (5 bases). Sequencing used PBMCs. The TCR was taken from a man aged 45-65 years in good health and CMV-seronegative. CDR3 sequence: CASSQVGADLSNYGYTF. CDR3 nucleotides: TGCGCCAGCAGCCAAGTTGGGGCCGATCTCTCTAACTATGGCTACACCTTC.